These 19 T cell receptor beta chains were all obtained from the same sample, sequenced in a study of beta chain features in type 1 diabetes. The antigens of these receptors remain unknown. Notes on the study in general: A moderate, significant TCRB CDR3 shortening appeared in type 1 diabetes across four CD4+ subsets.

The sequenced template was cDNA made from the entire isolated RNA. Data came from immunoSEQ multiplex PCR; TCRdb stores just in-frame clones and leaves some out. The table includes some 160,000 clones, approximately 8.7% detected once. What was sequenced was central memory CD4+ T cells from blood. These receptors were obtained from a woman aged 25 to 39 with type 1 diabetes.

This clone has more than one count but fewer than ten. The rearrangement uses TRBV5-1 and TRBJ2-2; TRBD1 matches at 7 bases. Per the germline V gene, CDR1 is SGHRS and CDR2 is YFSETQ. The CDR3 contains 13 residues. The ends lost 4 bases at V and 6 bases at J; junction bases unmatched: 3. The chain's CDR3 is CASSRDSSGELFF. The CDR3, as DNA: TGCGCCAGCAGCCGGGACAGTTCCGGGGAGCTGTTTTTT.

The rearrangement uses TRBV13 and TRBJ2-7; possible D gene TRBD2, 5 bases. Trimming shortened V by 8 bases and J by 4 bases, and 12 bases separated the two germline ends. The CDR3 length is 12 residues. Per germline, CDR1 PRHDT and CDR2 FYEKMQ (reference sequence). DNA for the CDR3: TGTGCCAGCGGTTTCGGACTGTACGAGCAGTACTTC. Its translation: CASGFGLYEQYF.

The chain uses TRBV9 and TRBJ2-2; unclear D gene. This CDR3 contains 14 residues. CDR1 SGDLS and CDR2 YYNGEE come from the germline V gene. V lost 3 bases and J lost 6, with 12 bases in between. Written as DNA, the CDR3 is TGTGCCAGCAGCGCTAGACCAGAACCCGGGGAGCTGTTTTTT. Its translation: CASSARPEPGELFF.

This clone was counted only a few times. The V call is TRBV7-2, the J call TRBJ2-1, with D possibly matching TRBD2 (5 bases). CDR1 is SGHTA and CDR2 is FQGNSA in the germline V gene. This CDR3 spans 15 amino acids. The V and J ends lost 4 bases and 0 bases respectively, with 10 bases between them. The DNA for the CDR3 is TGTGCCAGCAGCTCAGTGGCGGGCTCCTACAATGAGCAGTTCTTC. This translates into CASSSVAGSYNEQFF.

The chain links TRBV30 to TRBJ2-7; 7 nucleotides align to TRBD1. CDR1 and CDR2 (germline): GTSNPN, SVGIG (reference sequence). Trimming cost V 2 bases and J 2 bases; bases outside gene matches: 6. The CDR3 consists of 14 residues. CDR3 sequence (DNA): TGTGCCTGGAGTTGGGGGACAGCAACCTACGAGCAGTACTTC. This translates into CAWSWGTATYEQYF.

This clone has just a few counts. The chain is built from TRBV19 and TRBJ2-7; TRBD2 matches at 14 bases. The CDR3 is 15 residues long. Germline-derived CDR1 and CDR2 are LNHDA and SQIVND (reference sequence). The J segment lost 4 bases and the V segment lost 4 bases, leaving 3 bases of the junction unmatched. CDR3 in amino acids: CASSRRTSGRYEQYF. The CDR3 nucleotides read TGTGCCAGTAGTAGGAGGACTAGCGGGAGGTACGAGCAGTACTTC.

V gene TRBV18 combines with J gene TRBJ1-5; D is uncertain. Germline CDR1 reads KGHSH; CDR2 reads LQKENI. The CDR3 has 13 residues. With 5 bases removed from V and 5 bases from J, the gap between germline ends came to 10 bases. The CDR3 spells CASSFGIDQPQHF. For the CDR3, the DNA is TGTGCCAGCTCATTCGGGATTGATCAGCCCCAGCATTTT.

This clone appeared a few times. The rearrangement links TRBV29-1 to TRBJ2-1; 7 positions agree with TRBD2. Germline CDR1 SQVTM, CDR2 ANQGSEA. The CDR3 length is 11 residues. V was clipped by 7 bases and J by 9 bases; unmatched bases: 6. The CDR3 sequence is CSARRGVEQFF. CDR3 coding DNA: TGCAGCGCCCGACGGGGGGTTGAGCAGTTCTTC.

The V call is TRBV5-4, the J call TRBJ1-4, with TRBD1 matching 7 bases. CDR1 SGHNT and CDR2 YYREEE come from the germline V gene (reference sequence). The CDR3 is 14 amino acids. J was trimmed by 4 bases and V by 4 bases; bases with no gene match: 4. The CDR3, as DNA: TGTGCCAGCAGCGGTCACAGGGGTAATGAAAAACTGTTTTTT. Its protein is CASSGHRGNEKLFF.

This clone occurred many times. The chain links TRBV7-9 to TRBJ1-1; no clear D. Trimming pared 3 bases from V and 10 bases from J, leaving 9 bases between. Germline CDR1 and CDR2: SEHNR and FQNEAQ (reference sequence). This CDR3 has 11 residues. CDR3 coding DNA: TGTGCCAGCAGCTTTGGGAGGGCAGCTTTCTTT. Protein product: CASSFGRAAFF.

The chain uses TRBV18 and TRBJ1-5; 8 positions agree with TRBD1. The CDR3 spans 15 residues. Per germline, CDR1 KGHSH and CDR2 LQKENI. Trimming took 4 bases from V and 7 from J; bases not matched to a gene: 9. The CDR3 protein is CASSLGQGDTQPQHF. Written as DNA, the CDR3 is TGTGCCAGCTCACTTGGACAGGGAGACACCCAGCCCCAGCATTTT.

The rearrangement uses TRBV6-5 and TRBJ2-7, with 7 bases identical to TRBD1. CDR1 is MNHEY, CDR2 SVGAGI, per germline. V dropped 6 bases and J dropped 3; count of bases not matched to a gene: 8. The CDR3 has 14 residues. CDR3 amino acids: CASREQDRSYEQYF. CDR3 sequence (DNA): TGTGCCAGCAGAGAGCAGGACAGGAGCTACGAGCAGTACTTC.

This clone has a handful of counts. The genes are TRBV7-2 and TRBJ2-7; D might be TRBD2 (5 bases). V gave up 5 bases and J gave up 3 bases, with 17 bases separating them. Germline V gene data show CDR1 as SGHTA and CDR2 as FQGNSA. The length of the CDR3 is 15 residues. DNA for the CDR3: TGTGCCAGCAGCACCCCGGGGTCGCATGACTACGAGCAGTACTTC. This gives the protein CASSTPGSHDYEQYF.

This clone was counted only a few times. This chain connects TRBV19 to TRBJ2-5; D gene ambiguous. Germline V gene sequence: CDR1 LNHDA, CDR2 SQIVND (reference sequence). CDR3 length equals 12 residues. With 1 base removed from V and 7 bases from J, the gap between germline ends came to 7 bases. CDR3 in amino acids: CASSIARGTQYF. The CDR3 region has the DNA TGTGCCAGTAGTATAGCCCGCGGGACCCAGTACTTC.

This clone showed up just a few times. The genes are TRBV30 and TRBJ1-5; D is uncertain. The V end was cut by 0 bases, the J end by 5 bases, with 8 bases between. CDR3 length equals 13 residues. Germline lookup yields CDR1 GTSNPN and CDR2 SVGIG (reference sequence). The CDR3 DNA sequence: TGTGCCTGGAGTGTATCGGTCCATCAGCCCCAGCATTTT. As protein: CAWSVSVHQPQHF. The full variable domain, rest sourced from reference TRBV30 and TRBJ1-5, is SQTIHQWPATLVQPVGSPLSLECTVEGTSNPNLYWYRQAAGRGLQLLFYSVGIGQISSEVPQNLSASRPQDRQFILSSKKLLLSDSGFYLCAWSVSVHQPQHFGDGTRLSIL.

This clone was detected a few times. This sequence joins TRBV5-1 and TRBJ2-1; D possibly corresponds to TRBD1 (7 bases). CDR3 length equals 16 residues. The germline V gene encodes CDR1 SGHRS and CDR2 YFSETQ. V was pared by 4 bases and J by 6 bases, with 20 bases between. Here the CDR3 DNA reads TGCGCCAGCAGCCAGGGGGGTACCAGCGTGCTCAATGAGCAGTTCTTC. Its translation: CASSQGGTSVLNEQFF.

This clone was detected a few times. This chain connects TRBV7-6 to TRBJ2-7; D might be TRBD2 (6 bases). The CDR3 spans 14 residues. In germline, CDR1 is SGHVS, CDR2 FNYEAQ. The germline V and J ends were trimmed by 5 bases and 0 bases, with 11 bases remaining between them. DNA of the CDR3: TGTGCCAGCAGCCCCCAGCGGGCCTCCTACGAGCAGTACTTC. The encoded protein is CASSPQRASYEQYF.

The V gene is TRBV30, the J gene TRBJ2-5; D is unresolved. CDR3 size: 14 residues. The V end lost 0 bases, the J end lost 1 base, and 9 bases lay between the germline ends. Germline V lookup: CDR1 GTSNPN, CDR2 SVGIG (reference sequence). The CDR3 region is CAWSVGLVQETQYF. The CDR3 coding sequence is TGTGCCTGGAGTGTAGGTCTAGTCCAAGAGACCCAGTACTTC. The whole variable domain, remainder taken from reference TRBV30 and TRBJ2-5, is SQTIHQWPATLVQPVGSPLSLECTVEGTSNPNLYWYRQAAGRGLQLLFYSVGIGQISSEVPQNLSASRPQDRQFILSSKKLLLSDSGFYLCAWSVGLVQETQYFGPGTRLLVL.

The genes are TRBV4-1 and TRBJ2-3, with TRBD2 matching over 11 bases. Trimming removed 4 bases from V and 2 bases from J; junction bases left unmatched: 5. Germline loops: CDR1 MGHRA, CDR2 YSYEKL. There are 16 residues in the CDR3. CDR3 residues: CASSRLAGGLTDTQYF. In nucleotides, the CDR3 is TGCGCCAGCAGCCGGCTAGCGGGGGGACTCACAGATACGCAGTATTTT.